This T cell receptor (beta chain) originates from a study of T-cell reconstitution after alpha-beta-depleted transplantation in children. This clonotype was counted between two and nine times. J lost 5 bases, V lost 11 bases, and 11 bases had no gene match. Germline V gene lookup returns CDR1 SEHNR and CDR2 FQNEAQ (reference sequence). The CDR3 covers 13 residues. Unique molecular identifiers were used to barcode this TCRbeta library. Via MiXCR, TCRdb re-called the PCR reads, giving one row per CDR3 protein. The repertoire holds over 150,000 distinct CDR3 sequences, with approximately 6.3% as singletons.

This TCR derives from a boy younger than 10 with acute lymphoblastic leukemia, due to receive a stem cell transplant. Material: PBMCs, obtained before TCRalphabeta/CD19-depleted stem cell transplant. J is TRBJ2-7 and V is TRBV7-9, with 8 positions matching TRBD1. CDR3 amino acids: CALNGRGHNEQYF. The CDR3 nucleotides are TGTGCCCTAAATGGCAGGGGGCACAACGAGCAGTACTTC.